What follows are 28 T cell receptor beta chains derived from one specimen sequenced in a study of cytomegalovirus exposure and HLA in healthy donors. The PCR had 60 Vbeta and 13 Jbeta primers. Sequenced by immunoSEQ multiplex PCR; TCRdb stores in-frame clones only, minus some. The top ten clones hold less than 1.5% of a sample with about 130,000 clones, around 83% of them seen once. The sample was PBMCs. The receptor set was obtained from a girl aged 2 to 9 in good health and CMV-seronegative.

As for this clone: At one boundary the junction diverges from the germline segment, which might be a read error. The gene calls are TRBV4-1 and TRBJ2-3; 13 bases align to TRBD2. The germline V gene encodes CDR1 MGHRA and CDR2 YSYEKL. The CDR3 is 17 residues long. The CDR3 coding sequence is TGCGCCAGCAGCCAAGTTTGGACTAGCGGGAGCACTGATACGCAGTATTTT. Its protein product is CASSQVWTSGSTDTQYF.

The rearrangement joins TRBV25-1 to TRBJ2-1; TRBD2 agrees at 11 bases. The germline gives CDR1 MGHDK, CDR2 SYGVNS. The length of the CDR3 is 16 residues. The ends lost 3 bases at V and 8 bases at J; junction bases unmatched: 9. For the CDR3, the DNA is TGTGCCAGCAGTGAGGGTATAGCGGGGGGGAGGGATGAGCAGTTCTTC. This codes for CASSEGIAGGRDEQFF.

The V and J genes are TRBV7-9 and TRBJ2-1, with 8 bases fitting TRBD2. Germline trimming cut 5 bases from V and 0 bases from J; bases unmatched to any gene: 6. The CDR3 spans 16 residues. Germline V gene sequence: CDR1 SEHNR, CDR2 FQNEAQ (reference sequence). The CDR3 DNA is TGTGCCAGCAGCCCATCTAGCGGGCCCTCCTACAATGAGCAGTTCTTC. It is translated as CASSPSSGPSYNEQFF.

The chain is built from TRBV5-1 and TRBJ1-2; the match to TRBD1 covers 7 bases. Trimming at V came to 3 bases and at J to 2 bases, leaving 7 bases not matched to a gene. In germline, CDR1 is SGHRS, CDR2 YFSETQ. The CDR3 sequence is 15 residues long. In nucleotides, the CDR3 is TGCGCCAGCAGCTCATCCGGGACAGCGAACTATGGCTACACCTTC. Translating it yields CASSSSGTANYGYTF.

This clone was observed a handful of times. V gene TRBV30 combines with J gene TRBJ2-1; 8 bases agree with TRBD1. J lost 0 bases, V lost 1 base, and 5 bases had no gene match. The CDR3 runs to 16 residues. Looked up from germline, CDR1 is GTSNPN and CDR2 is SVGIG (reference sequence). In DNA, the CDR3 is TGTGCCTGGAGTGAATTTGGACAGGGCTCCTACAATGAGCAGTTCTTC. It codes for CAWSEFGQGSYNEQFF.

This chain connects TRBV5-1 to TRBJ1-2; D gene unclear. The CDR3 totals 13 residues. Looked up from germline, CDR1 is SGHRS and CDR2 is YFSETQ. Trimming took 7 bases from V and 2 from J, leaving 12 bases between them. The CDR3 DNA sequence: TGCGCCAGCCGGGGAGTGTCGAACTATGGCTACACCTTC. Its protein product is CASRGVSNYGYTF.

V gene TRBV7-2 combines with J gene TRBJ2-7, with 12 bases lining up with TRBD2. CDR3 length: 14 residues. V gave up 6 bases and J gave up 1 base; unmatched junction bases: 1. Germline V gene lookup returns CDR1 SGHTA and CDR2 FQGNSA. The CDR3 region has the DNA TGTGCCAGCAGTGGACTAGCGGGGTCCTACGAGCAGTACTTC. It specifies CASSGLAGSYEQYF.

J is TRBJ2-7 and V is TRBV9; 9 bases align to TRBD2. This CDR3 has 15 amino acids. Per germline, CDR1 SGDLS and CDR2 YYNGEE. Germline trimming cut 0 bases from V and 5 bases from J; bases unmatched to any gene: 6. CDR3 nucleotides: TGTGCCAGCAGCGTAGCACCTAGCGGGAATAACGAGCAGTACTTC. It codes for CASSVAPSGNNEQYF.

The rearrangement uses TRBV27 and TRBJ2-7; 9 positions agree with TRBD1. CDR1 is MNHEY and CDR2 is SMNVEV in the germline V gene (reference sequence). CDR3 length: 16 amino acids. Trimming removed 0 bases from V and 3 bases from J; junction bases left unmatched: 6. CDR3 DNA: TGTGCCAGCAGTTTATCGGGACAGGGTGCCCGCTACGAGCAGTACTTC. Amino acid sequence: CASSLSGQGARYEQYF.

This chain uses TRBV7-3 with TRBJ2-1, with a weak D call TRBD1 (5 bases). CDR3 length equals 15 residues. V was cut by 4 bases and J by 6 bases, with 16 bases left in between. From germline, CDR1 is SGHTA and CDR2 FQGTGA. As DNA, the CDR3 is TGTGCCAGCAGCTGGAGAGCGCAGGGCCCCAATGAGCAGTTCTTC. This gives the protein CASSWRAQGPNEQFF.

The chain employs TRBV10-2 and TRBJ1-1, with D maybe TRBD1 (6 bases). The CDR3 has 14 amino acids. The germline V and J ends were trimmed by 2 bases and 7 bases, with 14 bases remaining between them. The germline CDR1 and CDR2 sequences are WSHSY and SAAADI. The CDR3 DNA reads TGCGCCAGCAGTGAGCGTAGGGGGTACAGTGAAGCTTTCTTT. Translating gives CASSERRGYSEAFF.

The chain couples TRBV5-1 to TRBJ1-2, with 8 bases fitting TRBD1. This CDR3 spans 14 amino acids. V shed 0 bases and J 4 bases; nucleotides not matched to a gene: 2. In germline, CDR1 is SGHRS, CDR2 YFSETQ. For the CDR3, the DNA is TGCGCCAGCAGCTTGGAACAGGGGGTCTATGGCTACACCTTC. Translation gives CASSLEQGVYGYTF.

About this clone itself: Other DNA variants within this sample encode the same CDR3. The rearrangement uses TRBV4-3 and TRBJ1-1; D gene ambiguous. The CDR3 runs 15 residues. The germline V gene encodes CDR1 LGHNA and CDR2 YSLEER. Trimming removed 6 bases from V and 1 base from J, with 15 bases in between. The chain's CDR3 is CASSRSGDRNTEAFF. CDR3 sequence (DNA): TGCGCCAGCAGTAGGAGTGGAGATAGGAACACTGAAGCTTTCTTT.

This rearrangement joins TRBV6-5 to TRBJ2-2, with a tentative D call TRBD2 (6 bases). The CDR3 has 13 amino acids. Germline lookup yields CDR1 MNHEY and CDR2 SVGAGI. Trimming removed 7 bases at V and 7 bases at J, with 13 bases between. The CDR3 reads CASNPTGGGELFF. The CDR3 DNA is TGTGCCAGCAATCCGACCGGGGGCGGGGAGCTGTTTTTT.

The chain joins TRBV30 to TRBJ1-2; D is perhaps TRBD1 (5 bases). The CDR3 has 16 amino acids. The V and J ends lost 6 bases and 4 bases respectively, with 24 bases between them. Germline values: CDR1 GTSNPN, CDR2 SVGIG (reference sequence). DNA for the CDR3: TGTGCCTGCCAAATCCTCCGGGCAGGGAAGATCTATGGCTACACCTTC. Its translation: CACQILRAGKIYGYTF.

This chain links TRBV5-6 with TRBJ1-4; no reliable D call. The CDR3 runs 14 residues. The V gene's germline CDR1 is SGHDT and CDR2 YYEEEE. The V end was cut by 4 bases, the J end by 3 bases, with 10 bases between. The CDR3 region is CASSARQANEKLFF. CDR3 DNA sequence: TGTGCCAGCAGCGCCCGGCAGGCTAATGAAAAACTGTTTTTT.

CDR3 nucleotide sequence: TGTGCCAGCAGCTTACAGAAGAACACTGAAGCTTTCTTT. Its translation: CASSLQKNTEAFF. This chain links TRBV7-2 with TRBJ1-1; D uncertain. CDR3 length equals 13 residues. Germline V gene sequence: CDR1 SGHTA, CDR2 FQGNSA. Trimming took 2 bases from V and 1 from J, leaving 5 bases between them.

The chain joins TRBV27 to TRBJ1-1, with 9 bases lining up with TRBD1. Germline lookup yields CDR1 MNHEY and CDR2 SMNVEV (reference sequence). The CDR3 loop spans 13 amino acids. J was trimmed by 5 bases and V by 6 bases; bases with no gene match: 4. The CDR3 bases are TGTGCCAGCAGCACAGGGGGCTTTACTGAAGCTTTCTTT. Translating gives CASSTGGFTEAFF.

CDR3 amino acids: CAWSPNWNEQFF. The DNA of the CDR3 is TGTGCCTGGAGTCCTAACTGGAATGAGCAGTTCTTC. This chain connects TRBV30 to TRBJ2-1; D remains ambiguous. The CDR3 extends over 12 amino acids. V lost 2 bases, J lost 7 bases, and 9 bases lay in between. The germline V gene encodes CDR1 GTSNPN and CDR2 SVGIG (reference sequence).

This rearrangement joins TRBV5-1 to TRBJ2-7; D gene ambiguous. Trimming cost V 0 bases and J 5 bases, with 6 bases left between them. Germline CDR1 reads SGHRS; CDR2 reads YFSETQ. The CDR3 is made up of 12 amino acids. The CDR3 is CASSLALDEQYF. CDR3 nucleotides: TGCGCCAGCAGCTTGGCCCTCGACGAGCAGTACTTC.

The chain joins TRBV23-1 to TRBJ2-2, with D tentatively TRBD1 (5 bases). TRBV23-1 is identified as an open reading frame with a role that is uncertain. V was trimmed by 4 bases and J by 8 bases, leaving 14 bases between them. CDR3 length equals 14 residues. The CDR3 loop reads CASSRSDQGGELFF. In DNA form, the CDR3 reads TGCGCCAGCAGTCGGTCCGACCAGGGTGGGGAGCTGTTTTTT.

This clone has more than one count but fewer than ten. V and J are TRBV5-6 and TRBJ2-3; unclear D gene. Deletions cut 4 bases from V and 3 bases from J, with 3 bases between. This CDR3 comprises 11 residues. Germline CDR1 and CDR2: SGHDT and YYEEEE. CDR3 coding DNA: TGTGCCAGCAGCCGTACAGATACGCAGTATTTT. This encodes CASSRTDTQYF. Filled out from reference TRBV5-6 and TRBJ2-3, the complete variable domain reads DAGVTQSPTHLIKTRGQQVTLRCSPKSGHDTVSWYQQALGQGPQFIFQYYEEEERQRGNFPDRFSGHQFPNYSSELNVNALLLGDSALYLCASSRTDTQYFGPGTRLTVL.

This clone was found a few times. The J gene is TRBJ2-3, the V gene TRBV6-5; D is ambiguous. Trimming left V 6 bases short and J 8 bases short, with 15 bases between. The CDR3 runs 13 residues. CDR1 is MNHEY and CDR2 is SVGAGI in the germline V gene. CDR3 in DNA: TGTGCCAGCAGCTACGACTGGAAAGGTACGCAGTATTTT. The encoded protein is CASSYDWKGTQYF.

V and J are TRBV28 and TRBJ2-5; D is unclear. The CDR3 has 13 residues. Germline assignment: CDR1 MDHEN and CDR2 SYDVKM. Deletions cut 6 bases from V and 4 bases from J, with 12 bases between. The CDR3: CASSPTSGETQYF. The CDR3 DNA reads as TGTGCCAGCAGCCCAACGTCGGGAGAGACCCAGTACTTC.

This sequence joins TRBV9 and TRBJ1-1, with 7 bases matching TRBD1. CDR3 length: 14 residues. Germline CDR1 and CDR2: SGDLS and YYNGEE. J gave up 1 base and V 1 base, and 1 base lay outside the gene matches. The CDR3 reads CASSVRDRNTEAFF. The CDR3 DNA is TGTGCCAGCAGCGTACGGGACAGGAACACTGAAGCTTTCTTT.

V usage is TRBV6-1 and J usage is TRBJ2-3; D remains unclear. V was pared by 0 bases and J by 4 bases, with 8 bases between. Germline CDR1 reads MNHNS; CDR2 reads SASEGT. The CDR3 is 14 residues long. CDR3 region: CASSEASRADTQYF. In DNA form, the CDR3 reads TGTGCCAGCAGTGAAGCGTCCCGGGCAGATACGCAGTATTTT.

The chain employs TRBV7-3 and TRBJ1-1; unclear D gene. Germline loops: CDR1 SGHTA, CDR2 FQGTGA. V was trimmed by 4 bases and J by 2 bases, leaving 8 bases between them. The CDR3 has 13 residues. The CDR3 here is CASSSGPNTEAFF. The CDR3 nucleotides read TGTGCCAGCAGCTCTGGGCCAAACACTGAAGCTTTCTTT.

The chain uses TRBV7-7 and TRBJ2-7, with 7 bases that match TRBD2. V was clipped by 9 bases and J by 7 bases; unmatched bases: 24. There are 17 residues in the CDR3. CDR1 and CDR2 from the germline V gene are SSHAT and FNYEAQ (reference sequence). The CDR3 nucleotides read TGTGCCAGAAAGAGAGGGGTACTAGCGCGGGACCCTTGTGAGCAGTACTTC. Translation gives CARKRGVLARDPCEQYF. The full variable domain, completed using reference TRBV7-7 and TRBJ2-7, is GAGVSQSPRYKVTKRGQDVTLRCDPISSHATLYWYQQALGQGPEFLTYFNYEAQPDKSGLPSDRFSAERPEGSISTLTIQRTEQRDSAMYRCARKRGVLARDPCEQYFGPGTRLTVT.